Following are 5 T cell receptor beta chains from one sample sequenced in a study of immune evolution from preneoplasia to lung adenocarcinoma. Libraries were prepared by immunoSEQ multiplex PCR; TCRdb keeps only in-frame clonotypes and omits some of them. The sample records 6,000 to 8,500 clones, over 75% being singletons. Material: FFPE minimally invasive lung adenocarcinoma tissue. The receptors stem from an elderly person with lung adenocarcinoma.

The rearrangement uses TRBV9 and TRBJ2-5; D not certain. The CDR3 sequence is 13 residues long. V was cut by 3 bases and J by 3 bases, with 9 bases left in between. The germline V gene has CDR1 SGDLS and CDR2 YYNGEE. Here the CDR3 DNA reads TGTGCCAGCAGCGAATCCTTAGAAGAGACCCAGTACTTC. Translation: CASSESLEETQYF.

This chain links TRBV7-9 with TRBJ1-5; D call uncertain. Germline V gene sequence: CDR1 SEHNR, CDR2 FQNEAQ (reference sequence). V was pared by 1 base and J by 4 bases, with 11 bases between. The CDR3 runs 15 residues. In nucleotides, the CDR3 is TGTGCCAGCAGCTTAGGAGGGTCCGGGAATCAGCCCCAGCATTTT. Residues: CASSLGGSGNQPQHF.

The chain carries TRBV7-2 and TRBJ1-2; D is unresolved. V was clipped by 1 base and J by 8 bases, with 5 bases between them. The germline CDR1 and CDR2 sequences are SGHTA and FQGNSA. The CDR3 sequence is 11 residues long. The CDR3 region is CASSLDTGYTF. In DNA form, the CDR3 reads TGTGCCAGCAGCTTAGACACGGGCTACACCTTC.

The chain couples TRBV19 to TRBJ1-2, with a weak D call TRBD1 (5 bases). The germline V gene has CDR1 LNHDA and CDR2 SQIVND (reference sequence). The V and J ends lost 3 bases and 8 bases respectively, with 7 bases between them. This CDR3 is 11 amino acids long. CDR3 bases: TGTGCCAGTAGTATCTGGGGGGGCTACACCTTC. Its protein is CASSIWGGYTF.

This clone has only a few counts. The J gene is TRBJ1-3, the V gene TRBV2; D is unclear. The CDR3 runs to 13 residues. Germline CDR1 reads SNHLY; CDR2 reads FYNNEI. Trimming pared 5 bases from V and 0 bases from J, leaving 5 bases between. The CDR3 DNA sequence: TGTGCCAGCAGTCCGAGCTCTGGAAACACCATATATTTT. Protein: CASSPSSGNTIYF.